These 27 T cell receptor beta chains came from one sample sequenced in a study of cytomegalovirus exposure and HLA in healthy donors. Both 60 Vbeta primers and 13 Jbeta primers went into the PCR. Assay used: immunoSEQ multiplex PCR; TCRdb lists only in-frame clones, some missing. Of 120,000 or so clones listed, more than 75% are singletons. Source material: PBMCs. These receptors were obtained from a man between 25 and 39 years old in good health and CMV-seropositive.

The chain is built from TRBV4-2 and TRBJ1-2; D is possibly TRBD1 (6 bases). CDR1 and CDR2 from the germline V gene are LGHNA and YNFKEQ. Between the trimmed V and J ends, which lost 1 base and 7 bases, there was a span of 10 bases. The CDR3 loop spans 13 amino acids. The CDR3 here is CASSQGGQFGYTF. CDR3 DNA: TGTGCCAGCAGCCAAGGTGGACAGTTTGGCTACACCTTC.

The chain carries TRBV7-2 and TRBJ1-5; D remains unclear. With 1 base removed from V and 2 bases from J, the gap between germline ends came to 9 bases. This CDR3 is built from 15 residues. Germline V gene lookup returns CDR1 SGHTA and CDR2 FQGNSA. CDR3 sequence: CASSLGVSGNQPQHF. The CDR3, as DNA: TGTGCCAGCAGCTTAGGAGTCAGCGGCAATCAGCCCCAGCATTTT.

The DNA of the CDR3 is TGTGCCAGCAGCACCCTAGCGGGAACCCGCACAGATACGCAGTATTTT. As protein: CASSTLAGTRTDTQYF. The gene calls are TRBV5-5 and TRBJ2-3; 9 nucleotides line up with TRBD2. CDR1 SGHKS and CDR2 YYEKEE come from the germline V gene (reference sequence). Unmatched junction bases numbered 7, after V lost 4 bases and J lost 1 base. The CDR3 extends over 16 amino acids.

The chain is built from TRBV5-1 and TRBJ2-3; TRBD2 matches 8 bases. Germline lookup yields CDR1 SGHRS and CDR2 YFSETQ. The CDR3 consists of 15 residues. Trimming took 5 bases from V and 5 from J; bases not matched to a gene: 10. CDR3 bases: TGCGCCAGCAGAAAGCGGGAGTTGAGTGGAGATACGCAGTATTTT. It codes for CASRKRELSGDTQYF.

The V and J genes are TRBV4-1 and TRBJ2-5; 8 bases match TRBD1. The DNA end is a closer match to TRBJ2-7, so the J assignment may be wrong. The germline CDR1 and CDR2 sequences are MGHRA and YSYEKL. The CDR3 consists of 16 residues. The CDR3 DNA is TGCGCCAGCAGCCAAGCCCCAGGGACAGGTTCCTACGAGCAGTACTTC. This sequence encodes CASSQAPGTGSYEQYF.

This clone was counted a single time. The V call is TRBV29-1, the J call TRBJ2-6; 8 positions match TRBD2. This CDR3 has 17 residues. In germline, CDR1 is SQVTM, CDR2 ANQGSEA. The V segment lost 7 bases and the J segment 0 bases; nucleotides outside the gene matches: 11. CDR3: CSAGGTNPLSGANVLTF. In DNA, the CDR3 is TGCAGCGCGGGGGGGACGAACCCTCTCTCTGGGGCCAACGTCCTGACTTTC.

V and J are TRBV6-5 and TRBJ1-1, with TRBD1 identical over 7 bases. The V and J ends lost 0 bases and 2 bases, in that order; junction bases with no gene match: 6. Germline CDR1 reads MNHEY; CDR2 reads SVGAGI. This CDR3 is 16 amino acids long. This CDR3 is CASSYSAGQINTEAFF. The CDR3, as DNA: TGTGCCAGCAGTTACTCGGCGGGACAGATAAACACTGAAGCTTTCTTT.

The chain combines TRBV5-1 with TRBJ2-5; a possible D gene is TRBD2 (6 bases). Per germline, CDR1 SGHRS and CDR2 YFSETQ. The CDR3 is made up of 13 amino acids. Trimming took off 3 bases at V and 5 bases at J, with 11 bases between the two ends. The CDR3: CASSYQEGETQYF. CDR3 nucleotide sequence: TGCGCCAGCAGCTATCAGGAGGGGGAGACCCAGTACTTC.

This clone was recorded once. CDR3 bases: TGTGCCAGCAGCCCCCGAACCGGGAATGAGCAGTTCTTC. Its protein product is CASSPRTGNEQFF. This chain uses TRBV9 with TRBJ2-1; D not resolved. This CDR3 region has 13 residues. Trimming cost V 4 bases and J 7 bases, with 12 bases left between them. From germline, CDR1 is SGDLS and CDR2 YYNGEE. The full variable domain, completed using reference TRBV9 and TRBJ2-1, is DSGVTQTPKHLITATGQRVTLRCSPRSGDLSVYWYQQSLDQGLQFLIQYYNGEERAKGNILERFSAQQFPDLHSELNLSSLELGDSALYFCASSPRTGNEQFFGPGTRLTVL.

The chain uses TRBV6-1 and TRBJ2-7; 11 bases are a match to TRBD1. Germline V gives CDR1 MNHNS, CDR2 SASEGT. The CDR3 spans 15 residues. V shed 5 bases and J 5 bases; nucleotides not matched to a gene: 8. In DNA form, the CDR3 reads TGTGCCAGCAGTCAAATGGACAGGGGGCGCGACGAGCAGTACTTC. Its protein is CASSQMDRGRDEQYF.

The chain couples TRBV7-2 to TRBJ1-5, with a tentative D call TRBD1 (5 bases). Germline CDR1 reads SGHTA; CDR2 reads FQGNSA. The CDR3 totals 15 residues. V lost 5 bases and J 4 bases, leaving 15 bases between the germline ends. CDR3 region: CASSQTSGRNQPQHF. DNA for the CDR3: TGTGCCAGCAGCCAGACGTCAGGGCGGAATCAGCCCCAGCATTTT.

The V gene is TRBV7-9, the J gene TRBJ1-4; D is undetermined. Germline CDR1 reads SEHNR; CDR2 reads FQNEAQ (reference sequence). This CDR3 has 15 residues. Trimming left V 5 bases short and J 0 bases short, with 10 bases between. The CDR3 reads CASSHNSATNEKLFF. CDR3 nucleotide sequence: TGTGCCAGCAGCCACAATAGCGCAACTAATGAAAAACTGTTTTTT.

The chain carries TRBV28 and TRBJ2-7; 9 positions match TRBD2. The ends lost 5 bases at V and 3 bases at J; junction bases unmatched: 5. Germline assignment: CDR1 MDHEN and CDR2 SYDVKM. CDR3 length: 14 residues. This chain's CDR3 is CASSPISGSYEQYF. CDR3 bases: TGTGCCAGCAGTCCGATTAGCGGGAGCTACGAGCAGTACTTC.

This sequence joins TRBV27 and TRBJ1-2; 7 bases agree with TRBD1. Trimming cost V 2 bases and J 0 bases; bases outside gene matches: 9. The CDR3 runs 17 residues. Germline V gives CDR1 MNHEY, CDR2 SMNVEV (reference sequence). The CDR3 sequence: CASSLIDRVGANYGYTF. The CDR3 nucleotides are TGTGCCAGCAGTTTAATAGACAGGGTGGGAGCTAACTATGGCTACACCTTC.

The V gene is TRBV4-3, the J gene TRBJ2-3; 11 nucleotides align to TRBD1. After removal of 4 bases from V and 2 bases from J, the junction contained 5 bases not matched to a gene. This CDR3 contains 16 residues. Germline CDR1 reads LGHNA; CDR2 reads YSLEER. CDR3 protein: CASSPGQGAVTDTQYF. The CDR3 DNA follows: TGCGCCAGCAGCCCCGGACAGGGGGCGGTCACAGATACGCAGTATTTT.

V usage is TRBV19 and J usage is TRBJ1-5; 7 bases match TRBD1. CDR1 and CDR2 (germline): LNHDA, SQIVND (reference sequence). Trimming took 3 bases from V and 6 from J; bases not matched to a gene: 8. This CDR3 is built from 15 residues. The CDR3 reads CASSIQAQGSQPQHF. Written as DNA, the CDR3 is TGTGCCAGTAGTATTCAGGCACAGGGGAGTCAGCCCCAGCATTTT. The full variable domain, rest sourced from reference TRBV19 and TRBJ1-5, is DGGITQSPKYLFRKEGQNVTLSCEQNLNHDAMYWYRQDPGQGLRLIYYSQIVNDFQKGDIAEGYSVSREKKESFPLTVTSAQKNPTAFYLCASSIQAQGSQPQHFGDGTRLSIL.

V is TRBV5-6 and J is TRBJ2-2; a weak D match, TRBD2 (6 bases). The CDR3 sequence is 16 residues long. V lost 7 bases, J lost 1 base, and 17 bases lay in between. Germline values: CDR1 SGHDT, CDR2 YYEEEE. This chain's CDR3 is CASAIFGGGNTGELFF. CDR3 coding DNA: TGTGCCAGCGCCATTTTCGGGGGAGGGAACACCGGGGAGCTGTTTTTT.

CDR3 nucleotide sequence: TGTGCCACTACAGGGACGAACACTGAAGCTTTCTTT. Amino acids: CATTGTNTEAFF. The genes are TRBV2 and TRBJ1-1; D might be TRBD1 (6 bases). The germline V gene encodes CDR1 SNHLY and CDR2 FYNNEI. Between the trimmed V and J ends, which lost 10 bases and 1 base, there was a span of 10 bases. The length of the CDR3 is 12 residues.

The V gene is TRBV4-2, the J gene TRBJ1-1, with D unclear. The CDR3 extends over 13 amino acids. The V gene lost 0 bases and the J gene lost 5 bases, with 7 bases spanning the gap. Germline V gives CDR1 LGHNA, CDR2 YNFKEQ. This CDR3 is CASSQDAVTEAFF. The CDR3 DNA follows: TGTGCCAGCAGCCAAGACGCAGTTACTGAAGCTTTCTTT.

The chain uses TRBV5-1 and TRBJ2-1, with D possibly TRBD2 on 5 matching bases. V lost 5 bases and J 4 bases, leaving 16 bases between the germline ends. This CDR3 has 15 residues. Germline V gives CDR1 SGHRS, CDR2 YFSETQ. The CDR3 here is CASSLGNGLYNEQFF. The CDR3 DNA reads TGCGCCAGCAGTCTCGGGAACGGACTTTACAATGAGCAGTTCTTC.

The chain couples TRBV5-1 to TRBJ1-3; tentative D call: TRBD1 (5 bases). The CDR3 loop spans 16 amino acids. Trimming removed 4 bases at V and 0 bases at J, with 14 bases between. Germline V gene lookup returns CDR1 SGHRS and CDR2 YFSETQ. The CDR3: CASSPGGGGSGNTIYF. The DNA for the CDR3 is TGCGCCAGCAGCCCCGGAGGCGGGGGCTCTGGAAACACCATATATTTT.

This chain links TRBV4-2 with TRBJ2-1, with 8 bases identical to TRBD2. With V trimmed by 0 bases and J by 5 bases, 3 bases remained unmatched. This CDR3 region has 15 residues. Germline CDR1 reads LGHNA; CDR2 reads YNFKEQ. CDR3 protein: CASSQEGLDHNEQFF. CDR3 coding DNA: TGTGCCAGCAGCCAAGAGGGACTAGATCACAATGAGCAGTTCTTC.

The chain joins TRBV27 to TRBJ2-2, with 10 bases aligning to TRBD1. The germline gives CDR1 MNHEY, CDR2 SMNVEV (reference sequence). Losses at the gene ends were 5 bases for V and 7 bases for J; bases not matched to a gene: 4. The length of the CDR3 is 14 residues. CDR3 sequence reads: CASSRQGADGELFF. CDR3 in DNA: TGTGCCAGCAGTCGACAGGGGGCTGACGGGGAGCTGTTTTTT.

This clone was detected a few times. The V call is TRBV12-5, the J call TRBJ2-1; TRBD2 matches 13 bases. V trimming: 6 bases; J trimming: 7 bases; junction bases outside the gene matches: 6. This CDR3 spans 15 amino acids. From germline, CDR1 is LGHNT and CDR2 FRNRAP. The CDR3 is CASGLGLAGVNEQFF. In nucleotides, the CDR3 is TGTGCTAGTGGCCTTGGACTAGCGGGAGTAAATGAGCAGTTCTTC.

V gene TRBV27 combines with J gene TRBJ1-2; 9 bases are shared with TRBD1. The CDR3 loop spans 14 amino acids. Per germline, CDR1 MNHEY and CDR2 SMNVEV (reference sequence). The trim removed 8 bases at V and 2 bases at J, leaving 6 bases unmatched. The DNA of the CDR3 is TGTGCCAGCCACCGGACAGGGGACAACTATGGCTACACCTTC. Amino acids: CASHRTGDNYGYTF.

The chain recombines TRBV7-2 with TRBJ2-7, with 10 bases matching TRBD2. This CDR3 spans 16 amino acids. Per the germline V gene, CDR1 is SGHTA and CDR2 is FQGNSA. The J segment lost 2 bases and the V segment lost 3 bases, leaving 7 bases of the junction unmatched. CDR3 loop: CASSLSASGRAYEQYF. In DNA, the CDR3 is TGTGCCAGCAGCTTGTCTGCCAGCGGGAGGGCCTACGAGCAGTACTTC.

V is TRBV7-6 and J is TRBJ1-5; the D is unclear. The CDR3 is made up of 13 amino acids. With 2 bases removed from V and 7 bases from J, the gap between germline ends came to 9 bases. CDR1 is SGHVS and CDR2 is FNYEAQ in the germline V gene. The CDR3, as DNA: TGTGCCAGCAGCTTAAGTATTGGCCAGCCCCAGCATTTT. It encodes CASSLSIGQPQHF.